The sequence of this TCR beta chain was determined in a study of identical twins. Deletions cut 1 base from V and 1 base from J, with 9 bases between. The CDR3 runs to 16 residues. Germline lookup yields CDR1 SGHRS and CDR2 YFSETQ. One entry per CDR3 protein, called by TCRdb with MiXCR from the 5' RACE reads. The data contain 690,000 or so distinct CDR3 sequences, 6.1% of them singletons. In its sample, this clonotype was seen a few times. Its specificity is unknown. Study observations and caveats: For cord blood, abundant beta clonotypes had fewer insertions, unlike memory repertoires, which showed none. A cross-sectional statistical analysis, not follow-up of the same donors, supported the conclusions.

This chain uses TRBV5-1 with TRBJ2-6; D is perhaps TRBD1 or TRBD2 (5 bases each). This TCR derives from a man aged 18 to 29 in good health. The specimen was naive T cells sorted from blood. In DNA form, the CDR3 reads TGCGCCAGCAGCTTGCCCGGGACGTCTGGGGCCAACGTCCTGACTTTC. Its translation is CASSLPGTSGANVLTF.